These 23 T cell receptor beta chains were sequenced from one sample in a study of blood T cell repertoires in COVID-19. Assay used: immunoSEQ multiplex PCR; TCRdb lists only in-frame clones, some missing. The table lists some 330,000 clones, around 87% of them singletons, with approximately 1.8% in the top ten. The sample comprised PBMCs or T cells enriched from blood (not recorded which). Every receptor here comes from a middle-aged man in a cohort exposed to, infected with or recovered from COVID-19 (not recorded which).

This rearrangement joins TRBV5-4 to TRBJ2-5; 8 nucleotides line up with TRBD2. This CDR3 has 13 amino acids. V dropped 4 bases and J dropped 3; count of bases not matched to a gene: 2. CDR1 and CDR2 (germline): SGHNT, YYREEE (reference sequence). CDR3 protein: CASSGTREETQYF. Written as DNA, the CDR3 is TGTGCCAGCAGCGGGACTAGAGAAGAGACCCAGTACTTC.

This clone showed up just once. J is TRBJ2-3 and V is TRBV19; D uncertain. The germline CDR1 and CDR2 sequences are LNHDA and SQIVND (reference sequence). This CDR3 contains 14 residues. Trimming removed 4 bases from V and 0 bases from J, with 8 bases in between. The CDR3 bases are TGTGCCAGTAGTAGCGCTTCTAGCACAGATACGCAGTATTTT. This gives the protein CASSSASSTDTQYF.

This clone was recorded once. The rearrangement links TRBV27 to TRBJ2-5; possibly TRBD1 for D (5 bases). V lost 8 bases and J lost 0, with 7 bases in between. There are 12 residues in the CDR3. Germline CDR1 and CDR2: MNHEY and SMNVEV (reference sequence). The CDR3 DNA reads as TGTGCCAGCGGACACCACCAAGAGACCCAGTACTTC. Protein product: CASGHHQETQYF.

The V gene is TRBV5-1, the J gene TRBJ2-1; 12 positions match TRBD2. V trimming: 4 bases; J trimming: 1 base; junction bases outside the gene matches: 9. CDR1 SGHRS and CDR2 YFSETQ come from the germline V gene. This CDR3 is built from 18 residues. The CDR3 DNA follows: TGCGCCAGCAGCAGTTCCGGGACTAGCGGGCCTTCCTACAATGAGCAGTTCTTC. Its protein is CASSSSGTSGPSYNEQFF.

V is TRBV28 and J is TRBJ2-5; 9 bases line up with TRBD1. The CDR3 has 14 amino acids. Germline V lookup: CDR1 MDHEN, CDR2 SYDVKM. Germline trimming cut 4 bases from V and 7 bases from J; bases unmatched to any gene: 7. CDR3 amino acids: CASSSGTGLGTQYF. CDR3 DNA sequence: TGTGCCAGCAGTTCCGGGACAGGGCTCGGGACCCAGTACTTC.

Written as DNA, the CDR3 is TGCGCCAGCAGCTCCCTGGGTAGCGGGAGGTTAGATGAGCAGTTCTTC. Its translation is CASSSLGSGRLDEQFF. This rearrangement joins TRBV5-1 to TRBJ2-1, with 10 bases fitting TRBD2. Germline loops: CDR1 SGHRS, CDR2 YFSETQ. The ends lost 3 bases at V and 8 bases at J; junction bases unmatched: 11. The CDR3 extends over 16 amino acids.

This clone was observed a few times. This chain links TRBV2 with TRBJ1-6, with D possibly matching TRBD1 (6 bases). Germline V gives CDR1 SNHLY, CDR2 FYNNEI. Trimming stripped 4 bases from V and 8 bases from J, with 12 bases between. CDR3 length: 14 residues. CDR3 region: CASSGRGADSPLHF. CDR3 DNA sequence: TGTGCCAGCAGTGGGCGGGGGGCCGATTCACCCCTCCACTTT.

The count of this clone is one. The rearrangement links TRBV5-1 to TRBJ2-6, with D possibly being TRBD1 (5 bases). CDR1 and CDR2 from the germline V gene are SGHRS and YFSETQ. The ends were cut back, 0 bases at V and 2 bases at J, with 12 bases in the middle. The CDR3 contains 17 residues. The CDR3 nucleotides are TGCGCCAGCAGCTTGGAGGCAGGGTTAGCTGGGGCCAACGTCCTGACTTTC. Encoded protein: CASSLEAGLAGANVLTF.

The J gene is TRBJ1-5, the V gene TRBV29-1; perhaps TRBD1 as D (5 bases). V was cut by 4 bases and J by 2 bases, with 9 bases left in between. This CDR3 has 13 residues. CDR1 is SQVTM, CDR2 ANQGSEA, per germline. DNA for the CDR3: TGCAGCGTTGGTATAGGGGGCAATCAGCCCCAGCATTTT. This encodes CSVGIGGNQPQHF.

The chain couples TRBV24-1 to TRBJ2-5; D possibly corresponds to TRBD1 (5 bases). Trimming took off 2 bases at V and 4 bases at J, with 10 bases between the two ends. CDR1 and CDR2 (germline): KGHDR, SFDVKD. The CDR3 runs 14 residues. In DNA form, the CDR3 reads TGTGCCACCAGTGATTCAGGGCACTCAGAGACCCAGTACTTC. This encodes CATSDSGHSETQYF.

The gene calls are TRBV14 and TRBJ1-1, with D hard to call. CDR3 size: 13 residues. V lost 2 bases, J lost 3 bases, and 7 bases lay in between. CDR1 is SGHDN, CDR2 FVKESK, per germline. The CDR3 here is CASSQQVYTEAFF. In nucleotides, the CDR3 is TGTGCCAGCAGCCAACAGGTTTACACTGAAGCTTTCTTT.

This clone was recorded only once. This CDR3 is CASSIGQGSNQPQHF. CDR3 bases: TGTGCCAGTAGTATAGGGCAGGGAAGCAATCAGCCCCAGCATTTT. The chain couples TRBV19 to TRBJ1-5; the D gene is possibly TRBD1 (5 bases). This CDR3 spans 15 amino acids. Germline assignment: CDR1 LNHDA and CDR2 SQIVND (reference sequence). The germline V and J ends were trimmed by 1 base and 1 base, with 8 bases remaining between them.

The chain links TRBV28 to TRBJ2-7; 8 nucleotides align to TRBD1. Looked up from germline, CDR1 is MDHEN and CDR2 is SYDVKM. The J segment lost 0 bases and the V segment lost 5 bases, leaving 3 bases of the junction unmatched. CDR3 length: 14 residues. The CDR3: CASSHRGYSYEQYF. In nucleotides, the CDR3 is TGTGCCAGCAGTCACAGGGGGTACTCCTACGAGCAGTACTTC.

The chain uses TRBV21-1 and TRBJ2-7; the D segment call TRBD2 is taken from the table without a DNA check. TRBV21-1 is a known pseudogene. The CDR3 is 15 amino acids. CDR3 DNA: TGTGCCAGCAGCATTCCGGGACTGATCTCCTACGAGCAGTACTTC. Protein sequence: CASSIPGLISYEQYF.

A few counts support this clone. The chain has TRBV6-5 and TRBJ2-1; 12 bases fit TRBD2. V was clipped by 5 bases and J by 7 bases; unmatched bases: 3. The CDR3 sequence is 14 residues long. Per germline, CDR1 MNHEY and CDR2 SVGAGI. This chain's CDR3 is CASSRTSGRNEQFF. In nucleotides, the CDR3 is TGTGCCAGCAGTCGCACTAGCGGGAGGAATGAGCAGTTCTTC.

The chain employs TRBV6-5 and TRBJ2-4; no reliable D call. Trimming removed 3 bases at V and 3 bases at J, with 12 bases between. Per germline, CDR1 MNHEY and CDR2 SVGAGI. The CDR3 runs to 15 residues. The CDR3 region has the DNA TGTGCCAGCAGTTATGACGCCCAGGTCAAAAACATTCAGTACTTC. Its protein is CASSYDAQVKNIQYF.

The V gene is TRBV7-6, the J gene TRBJ2-2, with D perhaps TRBD2 (5 bases). Deletions cut 6 bases from V and 7 bases from J, with 9 bases between. There are 12 residues in the CDR3. Germline V gene sequence: CDR1 SGHVS, CDR2 FNYEAQ. CDR3 amino acids: CASRLGVGELFF. The CDR3 region has the DNA TGTGCCAGCAGACTCGGGGTCGGGGAGCTGTTTTTT.

The genes are TRBV18 and TRBJ2-7; 9 positions match TRBD1. Trimming took 2 bases from V and 3 from J; bases not matched to a gene: 5. This CDR3 has 15 amino acids. Germline assignment: CDR1 KGHSH and CDR2 LQKENI. The CDR3 loop reads CASSPGTGTNYEQYF. CDR3 in DNA: TGTGCCAGCTCACCAGGGACAGGGACTAACTACGAGCAGTACTTC.

This clone was counted a single time. The rearrangement links TRBV6-2 or TRBV6-3 to TRBJ1-5, with D tentatively TRBD1 (6 bases). Trimming left V 6 bases short and J 1 base short, with 16 bases between. Germline CDR1 MNHEY, CDR2 SVGEGT. This CDR3 has 16 amino acids. CDR3 coding DNA: TGTGCCAGCAGCCCTCAGCAGGGGCCAAGCAATCAGCCCCAGCATTTT. It is translated as CASSPQQGPSNQPQHF.

The chain has TRBV30 and TRBJ2-1; TRBD2 agrees at 12 bases. This CDR3 is 16 amino acids long. V gave up 4 bases and J gave up 6 bases; unmatched junction bases: 10. In germline, CDR1 is GTSNPN, CDR2 SVGIG (reference sequence). For the CDR3, the DNA is TGTGCCTGGACGCGACTAGCGGGAGTTTTCGGCAATGAGCAGTTCTTC. This translates into CAWTRLAGVFGNEQFF.

The chain recombines TRBV5-4 with TRBJ2-1; D possibly corresponds to TRBD2 (5 bases). The V gene's germline CDR1 is SGHNT and CDR2 YYREEE (reference sequence). Trimming left V 0 bases short and J 8 bases short, with 12 bases between. CDR3 length: 14 amino acids. The CDR3 protein is CASSLELERDEQFF. In DNA, the CDR3 is TGTGCCAGCAGCTTGGAGCTTGAGAGGGATGAGCAGTTCTTC.

V is TRBV7-9 and J is TRBJ1-1, with 7 positions matching TRBD1. J lost 4 bases, V lost 0 bases, and 5 bases had no gene match. Germline V CDR1 and CDR2: SEHNR, FQNEAQ (reference sequence). This CDR3 has 15 amino acids. CDR3 protein: CASSLARGRATEAFF. The CDR3 DNA is TGTGCCAGCAGCTTAGCAAGGGGGCGCGCCACTGAAGCTTTCTTT.

The chain links TRBV3-1 (or the pseudogene TRBV3-2) to TRBJ2-1; no clear D gene. This CDR3 is built from 14 residues. Between the trimmed V and J ends, which lost 1 base and 7 bases, there was a span of 11 bases. Germline V gives CDR1 LGHDT, CDR2 YNNKEL (reference sequence). CDR3 in DNA: TGTGCCAGCAGCCAAGCTGCGGTACCTAATGAGCAGTTCTTC. Its protein product is CASSQAAVPNEQFF.